The rows below give T cell receptor beta chains drawn from one sample of a study of T cells after posttransplantation cyclophosphamide. Measured with immunoSEQ multiplex PCR; TCRdb has only the in-frame clones, and not every one. The repertoire holds about 20,000 clones, 85% to 90% seen once, with around 1.9% in the top ten. The sequences come from PBMCs, collected just over 350 days after allogeneic stem cell transplant with calcineurin inhibitor and methotrexate. Source of these receptors: a female patient aged 30 to 40 who received an allogeneic stem cell transplant from an unrelated donor, was CMV-positive, and had acute and chronic GVHD. Some T cells may be the graft donor's. The CDR3 runs from the conserved cysteine through the conserved F or W. D genes are given only for firm matches. The size entry is marked missing in some rows and otherwise reads once, few, many or a size class.

CDR3aa	CDR3nt	abundance	d_gene	v_gene	j_gene
CASTRGLAGDNEQFF	TGTGCCAGCACCCGGGGGCTAGCGGGAGACAATGAGCAGTTCTTC	-	TRBD2	TRBV7-3	TRBJ2-1
CASSLYREDTQYF	TGTGCCAGCAGTTTATACAGGGAAGATACGCAGTATTTT	once	-	TRBV27	TRBJ2-3
CASRNSGLQETQYF	TGTGCCAGCAGAAACAGCGGACTCCAAGAGACCCAGTACTTC	-	-	TRBV7-9	TRBJ2-5
CASSLQGLGEQFF	TGTGCCAGCAGCTTACAGGGTCTCGGTGAGCAGTTCTTC	-	-	TRBV7-2	TRBJ2-1
CASSLGQYSNQPQHF	TGCGCCAGCAGCTTGGGGCAGTATAGCAATCAGCCCCAGCATTTT	few	-	TRBV5-1	TRBJ1-5
CASSLTGGVSSYTF	TGTGCCAGCAGCTTAACAGGGGGCGTCAGTAGCTACACCTTC	-	TRBD1	TRBV7-8	TRBJ1-2
CASSLAQKYTDTQYF	TGTGCCAGCAGCTTAGCCCAGAAATACACAGATACGCAGTATTTT	-	-	TRBV7-9	TRBJ2-3
CASTPLPGQGASDYGYTF	TGTGCCAGCACCCCGCTACCGGGACAGGGGGCATCGGACTATGGCTACACCTTC	-	TRBD1	TRBV19	TRBJ1-2
CASSPGANVLTF	TGTGCCAGCAGCCCAGGGGCCAACGTCCTGACTTTC	few	-	TRBV7-6	TRBJ2-6
CASSRSSYNSPLHF	TGTGCCAGCAGTCGGAGCTCCTATAATTCACCCCTCCACTTT	few	-	TRBV25-1	TRBJ1-6
CASRGVGTEAFF	TGTGCCAGCAGAGGGGTTGGCACTGAAGCTTTCTTT	few	-	TRBV2	TRBJ1-1
CASSIGEVNTEAFF	TGTGCCAGTAGTATAGGAGAGGTGAACACTGAAGCTTTCTTT	-	-	TRBV19	TRBJ1-1
CASSRLLTRAGGPPNEQFF	TGTGCCAGCAGTCGATTATTAACTAGGGCGGGAGGTCCCCCCAATGAGCAGTTCTTC	-	TRBD2	TRBV27	TRBJ2-1
CASSRDSSTSPLHF	TGTGCCAGCTCACGGGACAGCTCTACTTCACCCCTCCACTTT	-	TRBD1	TRBV18	TRBJ1-6
CASSPLQGLSSYNEQFF	TGTGCCAGCAGCCCCCTCCAGGGTCTAAGCTCCTACAATGAGCAGTTCTTC	-	-	TRBV14	TRBJ2-1
CASSLGLAGGDYNEQFF	TGCGCCAGCAGCTTAGGACTAGCGGGAGGGGACTACAATGAGCAGTTCTTC	-	TRBD2	TRBV5-1	TRBJ2-1
CASSPRLAGGPVF	TGTGCCAGCAGTCCCCGACTAGCGGGAGGCCCGGTCTTC	-	TRBD2	TRBV28	TRBJ2-1
CSVASGSGWDEKLFF	TGCAGCGTGGCTTCAGGATCTGGGTGGGATGAAAAACTGTTTTTT	once	-	TRBV29-1	TRBJ1-4
CASSPGQGSTEAFF	TGCGCCAGCAGCCCCGGGCAGGGAAGCACTGAAGCTTTCTTT	once	-	TRBV4-3	TRBJ1-1
CASRRSTDTQYF	TGTGCCAGCAGACGGAGCACAGATACGCAGTATTTT	-	-	TRBV11-3	TRBJ2-3
CASSAPGRAFYGYTF	TGTGCCAGCAGTGCCCCGGGCAGGGCCTTCTATGGCTACACCTTC	-	-	TRBV27	TRBJ1-2
CASRAREGGTGELFF	TGTGCCAGCAGGGCTCGGGAGGGGGGCACCGGGGAGCTGTTTTTT	-	TRBD2	TRBV6-5	TRBJ2-2
CASTRQGPSGANVLTF	TGTGCCAGCACCCGACAGGGGCCCTCTGGGGCCAACGTCCTGACTTTC	-	TRBD1	TRBV27	TRBJ2-6
CASRGTGGSYNEQFF	TGTGCCAGTAGGGGGACAGGGGGATCCTACAATGAGCAGTTCTTC	-	TRBD1	TRBV19	TRBJ2-1
CATSRGGLSTEAFF	TGTGCCACCAGCAGAGGCGGTTTATCCACTGAAGCTTTCTTT	-	-	TRBV15	TRBJ1-1
CASSAGPPGNTIYF	TGTGCCAGCAGTGCAGGTCCCCCTGGAAACACCATATATTTT	-	-	TRBV25-1	TRBJ1-3
CASSQDGQGQSGANVLTF	TGCGCCAGCAGCCAAGACGGTCAGGGGCAATCAGGGGCCAACGTCCTGACTTTC	few	-	TRBV4-1	TRBJ2-6
CASSERLAGGETGELFF	TGTGCCAGCAGCGAGAGACTAGCGGGAGGGGAGACCGGGGAGCTGTTTTTT	once	TRBD2	TRBV9	TRBJ2-2
CAISDSGGPYGYTF	TGTGCCATCAGTGATTCAGGGGGGCCCTATGGCTACACCTTC	-	TRBD1	TRBV10-3	TRBJ1-2
CASSPGAGVGNTEAFF	TGCGCCAGCAGCCCTGGCGCAGGGGTAGGGAACACTGAAGCTTTCTTT	-	-	TRBV5-1	TRBJ1-1
CASSQDWAGAETQYF	TGCGCCAGCAGCCAAGACTGGGCGGGAGCAGAGACCCAGTACTTC	once	TRBD2	TRBV4-1	TRBJ2-5
CASSLAGGVYNSPLHF	TGTGCCAGCAGCTTGGCAGGGGGCGTTTATAATTCACCCCTCCACTTT	-	TRBD1	TRBV5-4	TRBJ1-6
CASSPSQLALTYNEQFF	TGCGCCAGCAGCCCCTCCCAGCTAGCGCTAACCTACAATGAGCAGTTCTTC	-	-	TRBV4-3	TRBJ2-1
CASSQIFGNYGYTF	TGCGCCAGCAGCCAAATTTTCGGGAACTATGGCTACACCTTC	-	-	TRBV4-3	TRBJ1-2
CASSFQQGQETQYF	TGTGCCAGCAGCTTCCAACAGGGTCAAGAGACCCAGTACTTC	-	-	TRBV7-2	TRBJ2-5
CASSLRGQDVDEQFF	TGTGCCAGCAGCCTAAGAGGTCAAGACGTCGATGAGCAGTTCTTC	-	-	TRBV7-3	TRBJ2-1
CASSLTLAGSSYNEQFF	TGTGCTAGCAGCTTAACGCTAGCGGGAAGCTCCTACAATGAGCAGTTCTTC	-	TRBD2	TRBV7-7	TRBJ2-1